This T cell receptor (beta chain) was captured by sequencing in a study of cytomegalovirus exposure and HLA in healthy donors. Looking at the study overall: A later analysis reported the 120 validation repertoires used the same platform as the 666 first-cohort repertoires.

Findings and limits, study-wide: Confirmation in vitro established that a few CMV-associated chains were specific for CMV antigens. Overall, approximately 150 TCR beta chains were annotated as cytomegalovirus-associated. A classifier reportedly called cytomegalovirus status with high sensitivity and specificity.

After removal of 0 bases from V and 8 bases from J, the junction contained 4 bases not matched to a gene. This CDR3 has 15 amino acids. Germline V gene lookup returns CDR1 MNHNY and CDR2 SVGAGI (reference sequence). Of note for this clone: What it recognizes is unknown.

Some clones are missing from TCRdb's copy, which holds only in-frame ones; the method was immunoSEQ multiplex PCR. The table includes over 60,000 clones, more than 95% detected once. The TCR originated in a man between 18 and 35 years old in good health and CMV-seronegative. This chain joins TRBV6-6 and TRBJ1-4, with 9 bases matching TRBD1. The sample comprised PBMCs. CDR3 coding DNA: TGTGCCAGCAGTTACTCGGACAGGGGTTTAGAAAAACTGTTTTTT. Translation: CASSYSDRGLEKLFF.